A single sample is the source of the 30 T cell receptor beta chains below, sequenced in a study of T cells in Graves' hyperthyroidism and ophthalmopathy. Amplified regions were TCR beta CDR3 sequences from RNA transcripts. First-round RT-PCR of the TCR CDR3 relied on the HTBI primer set. TCRdb ran MiXCR on the multiplex PCR reads and lists one entry per CDR3 protein. The profile shows roughly 650,000 distinct CDR3 sequences, 16% of them singletons. Sequencing was done on a sample of blood. These receptors were taken from a middle-aged woman with Graves' ophthalmopathy.

The chain is built from TRBV6-1 and TRBJ1-3; D is uncertain. Trimming took off 7 bases at V and 4 bases at J, with 17 bases between the two ends. The CDR3 covers 15 residues. Germline V gene data show CDR1 as MNHNS and CDR2 as SASEGT. CDR3 sequence (DNA): TGTGCCAGCAATTCAAGGTTTGGAAACGGAAACACCATATATTTT. Its protein is CASNSRFGNGNTIYF.

This clonotype occurred a few times. The chain employs TRBV20-1 and TRBJ2-5; the D call may be TRBD1 or TRBD2 (6 bases each). The CDR3 totals 16 residues. V was pared by 0 bases and J by 5 bases, with 19 bases between. CDR1 DFQATT and CDR2 SNEGSKA come from the germline V gene (reference sequence). The CDR3 region is CSARDSVGRGRETQYF. The CDR3 DNA reads TGCAGTGCTAGAGATTCAGTCGGCCGGGGGCGGGAGACCCAGTACTTC.

In this sample, this clonotype turned up many times. This chain uses TRBV20-1 with TRBJ1-5, with D hard to call. The germline V and J ends were trimmed by 0 bases and 5 bases, with 5 bases remaining between them. This CDR3 region has 12 residues. CDR1 is DFQATT, CDR2 SNEGSKA, per germline (reference sequence). CDR3 protein: CSARDSDQPQHF. CDR3 nucleotides: TGCAGTGCTAGAGACAGTGATCAGCCCCAGCATTTT.

This clonotype came up many times. J is TRBJ2-4 and V is TRBV20-1; no clear D. The CDR3 length is 14 residues. V was clipped by 0 bases and J by 8 bases, with 14 bases between them. Per germline, CDR1 DFQATT and CDR2 SNEGSKA (reference sequence). The CDR3 region is CSARDRDEVDIQYF. In DNA form, the CDR3 reads TGCAGTGCTAGAGATCGAGACGAGGTAGACATTCAGTACTTC.

This clonotype was recorded a few times. The genes are TRBV6-1 and TRBJ1-2, with unresolved D. CDR1 MNHNS and CDR2 SASEGT come from the germline V gene. Trimming stripped 6 bases from V and 5 bases from J, with 16 bases between. This CDR3 contains 14 residues. CDR3 DNA: TGTGCCAGCAGCCCCTATGGGCAATATTATGGCTACACCTTC. Translation: CASSPYGQYYGYTF.

Ten or more counts support this clonotype. The CDR3 loop reads CASSLDRGFGAGGLDEQFF. In DNA form, the CDR3 reads TGTGCCAGCAGTTTGGACAGGGGATTCGGAGCGGGAGGGCTGGATGAGCAGTTCTTC. The chain carries TRBV12-3 or TRBV12-4 and TRBJ2-1, with TRBD2 as a possible D gene (10 bases). V dropped 3 bases and J dropped 8 bases, with 29 bases sitting between them. This CDR3 contains 19 residues.

This clonotype showed up just a few times. This chain uses TRBV5-1 with TRBJ1-5, with D unclear. Trimming left V 1 base short and J 7 bases short, with 9 bases between. The germline gives CDR1 SGHRS, CDR2 YFSETQ. CDR3 length: 13 residues. The CDR3 spells CASSLSGAQPQHF. The CDR3 DNA follows: TGCGCCAGCAGCTTGAGCGGAGCCCAGCCCCAGCATTTT.

This clonotype was seen at least ten times. The CDR3 coding sequence is TGTGCCAGCAGTGTGGGGACAGTTACCTACGAGCAGTACTTC. Translation gives CASSVGTVTYEQYF. The chain carries TRBV28 and TRBJ2-7; 7 bases agree with TRBD1. The CDR3 extends over 14 amino acids. The ends lost 5 bases at V and 2 bases at J; junction bases unmatched: 6. The germline V gene has CDR1 MDHEN and CDR2 SYDVKM.

This clonotype was observed a handful of times. The CDR3 DNA reads as TGTGCCAGTGGACGACAGGGTACTGTTGTTGATACGCAGTATTTT. This codes for CASGRQGTVVDTQYF. V usage is TRBV2 and J usage is TRBJ2-3, with 7 bases fitting TRBD1. Germline trimming cut 9 bases from V and 6 bases from J; bases unmatched to any gene: 15. The V gene's germline CDR1 is SNHLY and CDR2 FYNNEI. The CDR3 has 15 residues.

The CDR3 region is CASSARVEGDTQYF. In DNA, the CDR3 is TGTGCCAGCAGCGCCAGGGTCGAGGGAGATACGCAGTATTTT. V is TRBV6-1 and J is TRBJ2-3, with D perhaps being TRBD1 or TRBD2 (5 bases each). The CDR3 runs 14 residues. Germline V gene lookup returns CDR1 MNHNS and CDR2 SASEGT. V shed 6 bases and J shed 5 bases, with 15 bases lying between them.

This clonotype has only one observation. The chain couples TRBV15 to TRBJ1-5; TRBD1 matches 7 bases. The CDR3 runs to 15 residues. Per germline, CDR1 LNHNV and CDR2 YYDKDF (reference sequence). The trim removed 8 bases at V and 1 base at J, leaving 8 bases unmatched. CDR3 protein: CATDQGGSSNQPQHF. The CDR3 nucleotides are TGTGCCACCGATCAGGGGGGGTCGAGCAATCAGCCCCAGCATTTT.

This clonotype was picked up a small number of times. This chain connects TRBV11-2 to TRBJ2-5; 9 nucleotides align to TRBD2. The V and J ends lost 5 bases and 0 bases, in that order; junction bases with no gene match: 16. Germline CDR1 and CDR2: SGHAT and FQNNGV. The length of the CDR3 is 19 residues. The CDR3 spells CASSDATVGTSRYQETQYF. The CDR3 nucleotides are TGTGCCAGCAGCGACGCTACCGTTGGGACTAGCCGCTACCAAGAGACCCAGTACTTC.

With regard to this clonotype: A much more abundant neighbour one base away suggests this may be a read error. This sequence joins TRBV5-1 and TRBJ1-2; TRBD1 agrees at 9 bases. Germline loops: CDR1 SGHRS, CDR2 YFSETQ. The CDR3 length is 16 residues. In nucleotides, the CDR3 is TGCGCCAGCAGCCGCGGAACAGGGGGCGGTAACTATGGCTTCACCTTC. This gives the protein CASSRGTGGGNYGFTF.

The rearrangement links TRBV2 to TRBJ2-3, with D tentatively TRBD2 (6 bases). The CDR3 runs 15 residues. V lost 4 bases and J lost 4, with 15 bases in between. Germline assignment: CDR1 SNHLY and CDR2 FYNNEI. CDR3: CASSALAGNSDTQYF. CDR3 coding DNA: TGTGCCAGCAGTGCCTTGGCGGGGAACTCAGATACGCAGTATTTT.

The V and J genes are TRBV27 and TRBJ2-7; no clear D gene. CDR3 length equals 14 residues. The V and J ends lost 5 bases and 3 bases respectively, with 14 bases between them. Germline V lookup: CDR1 MNHEY, CDR2 SMNVEV (reference sequence). This chain's CDR3 is CASSPTPNVYEQYF. The CDR3 DNA reads as TGTGCCAGCAGTCCCACCCCTAATGTCTACGAGCAGTACTTC.

This clonotype was counted a few times. This chain uses TRBV6-4 with TRBJ2-1; TRBD1 aligns across 9 bases. This CDR3 is 21 amino acids long. V was pared by 5 bases and J by 5 bases, with 25 bases of the junction left unmatched. Germline CDR1 MRHNA, CDR2 SNTAGT. CDR3 nucleotide sequence: TGTGCCAGCAGTCCGACCCCGGGTGTGGCCCGACGGGACAGGGAACACAATGAGCAGTTCTTC. This codes for CASSPTPGVARRDREHNEQFF.

This chain joins TRBV30 and TRBJ2-3; D uncertain. Per germline, CDR1 GTSNPN and CDR2 SVGIG (reference sequence). The CDR3 is 14 residues long. V was cut by 7 bases and J by 2 bases, with 16 bases left in between. The CDR3, as DNA: TGTGCCTTTTCTATGGACCGTCACACAGATACGCAGTATTTT. Amino acid sequence: CAFSMDRHTDTQYF.

This clonotype was picked up a small number of times. This sequence joins TRBV5-5 and TRBJ2-5, with D perhaps TRBD1 (6 bases). Germline V gene sequence: CDR1 SGHKS, CDR2 YYEKEE (reference sequence). V shed 1 base and J shed 4 bases, with 26 bases lying between them. This CDR3 is 19 amino acids long. In DNA form, the CDR3 reads TGTGCCAGCAGCTTGAGTTGGGGGCTCGCGACGCAAGAAAGAGAGACCCAGTACTTC. It yields the protein CASSLSWGLATQERETQYF. Full variable domain (missing parts from reference TRBV5-5 and TRBJ2-5): DAGVTQSPTHLIKTRGQQVTLRCSPISGHKSVSWYQQVLGQGPQFIFQYYEKEERGRGNFPDRFSARQFPNYSSELNVNALLLGDSALYLCASSLSWGLATQERETQYFGPGTRLLVL.

Many counts were recorded for this clonotype. The chain carries TRBV2 and TRBJ2-3, with 12 bases identical to TRBD2. CDR3 length: 15 amino acids. Germline V CDR1 and CDR2: SNHLY, FYNNEI. V lost 9 bases and J lost 3; bases outside the gene matches: 7. The CDR3 sequence is CASHHGTSGTDTQYF. In DNA, the CDR3 is TGTGCCAGTCACCACGGGACTAGCGGGACAGATACGCAGTATTTT.

The table lists this clonotype with many counts. The rearrangement links TRBV7-3 to TRBJ2-1; D possibly corresponds to TRBD1 (6 bases). V lost 5 bases to trimming and J lost 3 bases, with 11 bases between them. Germline CDR1 is SGHTA and CDR2 is FQGTGA. The CDR3 is 14 residues long. In DNA, the CDR3 is TGTGCCAGCAGCCCGGACAGATACTACAATGAGCAGTTCTTC. Its protein is CASSPDRYYNEQFF.

This chain connects TRBV29-1 to TRBJ2-5, with D tentatively TRBD1 or TRBD2 (6 bases each). CDR3 size: 14 residues. The germline CDR1 and CDR2 sequences are SQVTM and ANQGSEA. Trimming took 6 bases from V and 5 from J, leaving 19 bases between them. CDR3 DNA: TGCAGCGTCCGTTTGACGGGGGCCGCGGAGACCCAGTACTTC. Translated: CSVRLTGAAETQYF.

This clonotype showed up many times. The chain is built from TRBV19 and TRBJ1-1; TRBD1 might be the D (6 bases). The CDR3 is 15 amino acids. Trimming removed 10 bases at V and 5 bases at J, with 23 bases between. Germline-derived CDR1 and CDR2 are LNHDA and SQIVND (reference sequence). The chain's CDR3 is CATLDRTTFETEAFF. In DNA form, the CDR3 reads TGTGCCACCCTGGACAGAACAACCTTCGAGACTGAAGCTTTCTTT.

This clonotype was recorded at least ten times. The chain joins TRBV5-1 to TRBJ2-6, with D possibly TRBD1 on 5 matching bases. Trimming cost V 7 bases and J 2 bases, with 10 bases left between them. CDR1 and CDR2 (germline): SGHRS, YFSETQ. This CDR3 is built from 14 residues. The CDR3 DNA sequence: TGCGCCAGCGGGGAACAGGCTGGGGCCAACGTCCTGACTTTC. It encodes CASGEQAGANVLTF.

This clonotype showed up many times. The chain combines TRBV4-1 with TRBJ2-7; D gene uncertain. Trimming stripped 1 base from V and 3 bases from J, with 13 bases between. The germline V gene has CDR1 MGHRA and CDR2 YSYEKL. This CDR3 is built from 15 residues. The CDR3 region has the DNA TGCGCCAGCAGCCAAGGCCGCCTCGCCAGCTACGAGCAGTACTTC. Its translation: CASSQGRLASYEQYF.

This clonotype was counted ten times or more. The chain combines TRBV12-3 or TRBV12-4 with TRBJ2-2, with a possible D match to TRBD1 (5 bases). Deletions cut 6 bases from V and 2 bases from J, with 10 bases between. CDR3 size: 14 residues. The DNA for the CDR3 is TGTGCCAGCAGCTTCCAGGGAAACACCGGGGAGCTGTTTTTT. As protein: CASSFQGNTGELFF.

This clonotype was seen a few times. V gene TRBV7-9 combines with J gene TRBJ1-4; D uncertain. Looked up from germline, CDR1 is SEHNR and CDR2 is FQNEAQ (reference sequence). The CDR3 is 17 residues long. Trimming left V 1 base short and J 8 bases short, with 20 bases between. The CDR3 loop reads CASSLEVLGLSREKLFF. The CDR3 nucleotides are TGTGCCAGCAGCTTAGAAGTGCTAGGACTCAGCCGGGAAAAACTGTTTTTT.

For this clonotype: One end of the junction fails to match germline, which may point to a read error. The chain couples TRBV5-1 to TRBJ1-1; possible D gene TRBD1, 5 bases. This CDR3 has 15 amino acids. Germline CDR1 reads SGHRS; CDR2 reads YFSETQ. For the CDR3, the DNA is TGTGCCAGCAGCTGGGGGAATTCCTGGGACACTGAAGCTTTCTTT. It specifies CASSWGNSWDTEAFF.

Comment on this clonotype: A much larger clone differs from this one at a single base, so this may be a read error. V gene TRBV11-2 combines with J gene TRBJ1-4; D gene uncertain. The germline gives CDR1 SGHAT, CDR2 FQNNGV. This CDR3 is 15 amino acids long. The CDR3 region is CASSSPPTTNEKLVF. Here the CDR3 DNA reads TGTGCCAGCAGCTCCCCCCCTACAACTAATGAAAAACTGGTTTTT.

This clonotype was detected many times. The chain employs TRBV30 and TRBJ2-1; maybe TRBD1 (6 bases). V shed 0 bases and J shed 5 bases, with 11 bases lying between them. From germline, CDR1 is GTSNPN and CDR2 SVGIG (reference sequence). The CDR3 runs to 14 residues. CDR3 coding DNA: TGTGCCTGGAGTGTAGGGGGACCGGACAATGAGCAGTTCTTC. This translates into CAWSVGGPDNEQFF.

The rearrangement joins TRBV29-1 to TRBJ1-1; TRBD1 is a possible D gene (6 bases). The CDR3 is 13 amino acids. Germline-derived CDR1 and CDR2 are SQVTM and ANQGSEA. V was cut by 6 bases and J by 5 bases, with 16 bases left in between. CDR3 sequence reads: CSVKDSRRTEAFF. CDR3 bases: TGCAGCGTAAAGGACAGCCGGAGGACTGAAGCTTTCTTT. The complete variable domain, with remaining parts taken from reference TRBV29-1 and TRBJ1-1, reads SAVISQKPSRDICQRGTSLTIQCQVDSQVTMMFWYRQQPGQSLTLIATANQGSEATYESGFVIDKFPISRPNLTFSTLTVSNMSPEDSSIYLCSVKDSRRTEAFFGQGTRLTVV.